The 22 T cell receptor beta chains below were found in one sample sequenced in a study of OX40 agonist ivuxolimab in advanced cancers. Data came from immunoSEQ multiplex PCR; TCRdb stores just in-frame clones and leaves some out. The sample gives around 48,000 clones, under 85% of which show up once; approximately 1.1% is in the top ten. The sample in question was CD4+ or CD8+ T cells sorted from blood, obtained in a trial of the OX40 agonist ivuxolimab. These receptors were obtained from an adult with an advanced solid tumor such as melanoma, head and neck, liver or kidney cancer.

CDR3 bases: TGTGCCAGCAGCTTAGGGCAACAGGGAGTATCCTACGAGCAGTACTTC. Its protein is CASSLGQQGVSYEQYF. The V call is TRBV13, the J call TRBJ2-7, with a possible D match to TRBD1 (6 bases). Germline V gene sequence: CDR1 PRHDT, CDR2 FYEKMQ (reference sequence). The CDR3 totals 16 residues. V was pared by 0 bases and J by 1 base, with 13 bases between.

Written as DNA, the CDR3 is TGTGCCAGCAGTGAACCATGGACTAGCGGGGGGCTTTCTTACAATGAGCAGTTCTTC. It is translated as CASSEPWTSGGLSYNEQFF. The chain employs TRBV2 and TRBJ2-1, with 14 bases identical to TRBD2. Germline loops: CDR1 SNHLY, CDR2 FYNNEI. Germline trimming cut 2 bases from V and 4 bases from J; bases unmatched to any gene: 10. The CDR3 has 19 residues. The full variable domain, in which reference TRBV2 and TRBJ2-1 provide the parts outside the CDR3, is EPEVTQTPSHQVTQMGQEVILRCVPISNHLYFYWYRQILGQKVEFLVSFYNNEISEKSEIFDDQFSVERPDGSNFTLKIRSTKLEDSAMYFCASSEPWTSGGLSYNEQFFGPGTRLTVL.

This sequence joins TRBV15 and TRBJ2-1; 7 nucleotides align to TRBD2. The CDR3 is 14 residues long. From germline, CDR1 is LNHNV and CDR2 YYDKDF (reference sequence). V trimming: 6 bases; J trimming: 9 bases; junction bases outside the gene matches: 11. The CDR3 reads CATSPGRWGGEQFF. The DNA for the CDR3 is TGTGCCACCAGTCCGGGACGCTGGGGGGGTGAGCAGTTCTTC. Variable domain in full (rest from reference TRBV15 and TRBJ2-1): DAMVIQNPRYQVTQFGKPVTLSCSQTLNHNVMYWYQQKSSQAPKLLFHYYDKDFNNEADTPDNFQSRRPNTSFCFLDIRSPGLGDTAMYLCATSPGRWGGEQFFGPGTRLTVL.

This chain connects TRBV7-2 to TRBJ2-3, with D possibly matching TRBD1 (5 bases). In germline, CDR1 is SGHTA, CDR2 FQGNSA. This CDR3 comprises 14 residues. V lost 6 bases, J lost 4 bases, and 14 bases lay in between. As DNA, the CDR3 is TGTGCCAGCAGTTTTGGCCAGGGTGCAGATACGCAGTATTTT. Amino acids: CASSFGQGADTQYF.

The chain links TRBV10-1 to TRBJ1-1, with 9 positions matching TRBD1. The CDR3 loop spans 14 amino acids. J lost 11 bases, V lost 2 bases, and 9 bases had no gene match. From germline, CDR1 is WNHNN and CDR2 SYGVQD (reference sequence). CDR3 in DNA: TGCGCCAGCAGTGAGGGACAGGGGACGCGCGGCGCTTTCTTT. Translated, it gives CASSEGQGTRGAFF.

The chain uses TRBV30 and TRBJ2-6, with a possible D match to TRBD1 (5 bases). The V gene's germline CDR1 is GTSNPN and CDR2 SVGIG (reference sequence). V lost 5 bases, J lost 0 bases, and 11 bases lay in between. This CDR3 contains 15 residues. This CDR3 is CAWAQEVSGANVLTF. CDR3 in DNA: TGTGCCTGGGCACAGGAAGTCTCTGGGGCCAACGTCCTGACTTTC.

The V call is TRBV15, the J call TRBJ2-1; 11 bases map to TRBD2. The V gene end was trimmed by 1 base and the J gene end by 10 bases; junction bases not matched to a gene: 6. The germline gives CDR1 LNHNV, CDR2 YYDKDF (reference sequence). The CDR3 has 15 amino acids. The CDR3 here is CATSRGLAGGTEQFF. CDR3 DNA: TGTGCCACCAGCAGAGGGCTAGCGGGGGGTACCGAGCAGTTCTTC.

This chain links TRBV5-1 with TRBJ2-5, with D tentatively TRBD1 or TRBD2 (5 bases each). The CDR3 runs 16 residues. Germline V gives CDR1 SGHRS, CDR2 YFSETQ. Trimming took 4 bases from V and 1 from J, leaving 17 bases between them. The CDR3 protein is CASSPRGGGIQETQYF. The CDR3 DNA reads TGCGCCAGCAGCCCTAGGGGTGGGGGAATCCAAGAGACCCAGTACTTC.

The chain has TRBV27 and TRBJ1-4, with D tentatively TRBD1 (6 bases). From germline, CDR1 is MNHEY and CDR2 SMNVEV (reference sequence). CDR3 length: 15 amino acids. The CDR3: CVSGGRGLLNEKLFF. In DNA, the CDR3 is TGTGTCTCGGGGGGGCGAGGATTGCTTAATGAAAAACTGTTTTTT.

CDR3 residues: CASSRTPGRRPDTQYF. The DNA for the CDR3 is TGCGCCAGCAGCCGGACCCCGGGCCGTAGGCCAGATACGCAGTATTTT. This chain connects TRBV5-1 to TRBJ2-3; D is unclear. The germline gives CDR1 SGHRS, CDR2 YFSETQ. The CDR3 covers 16 residues. Trimming shortened V by 4 bases and J by 4 bases, and 19 bases separated the two germline ends.

This chain joins TRBV7-2 and TRBJ2-5; the D gene is possibly TRBD1 (5 bases). This CDR3 contains 15 residues. In germline, CDR1 is SGHTA, CDR2 FQGNSA. Trimming left V 4 bases short and J 2 bases short, with 14 bases between. The CDR3 loop reads CASSSQLGVQETQYF. DNA of the CDR3: TGTGCCAGCAGCTCCCAATTAGGGGTACAAGAGACCCAGTACTTC.

This rearrangement joins TRBV5-1 to TRBJ2-2; possible D gene TRBD2, 6 bases. Germline CDR1 reads SGHRS; CDR2 reads YFSETQ. The CDR3 has 15 residues. Trimming took off 4 bases at V and 7 bases at J, with 17 bases between the two ends. The DNA for the CDR3 is TGCGCCAGCAGCCCGGCCGGGGGAGGTATCGGGGAGCTGTTTTTT. Translating gives CASSPAGGGIGELFF.

The chain couples TRBV5-5 to TRBJ2-7; a weak D match, TRBD2 (6 bases). Looked up from germline, CDR1 is SGHKS and CDR2 is YYEKEE (reference sequence). This CDR3 is built from 15 residues. V dropped 1 base and J dropped 5 bases, with 16 bases sitting between them. The CDR3 reads CASSLRGGEQNEQYF. Here the CDR3 DNA reads TGTGCCAGCAGCTTGCGTGGCGGGGAACAGAACGAGCAGTACTTC.

The rearrangement joins TRBV9 to TRBJ2-7; D is unresolved. V was clipped by 2 bases and J by 0 bases, with 12 bases between them. CDR1 and CDR2 from the germline V gene are SGDLS and YYNGEE. This CDR3 has 15 amino acids. Written as DNA, the CDR3 is TGTGCCAGCAGCGTGGCTCCCGGCAGCTCCTACGAGCAGTACTTC. This sequence encodes CASSVAPGSSYEQYF.

This rearrangement joins TRBV2 to TRBJ1-2; tentative D call: TRBD1 (6 bases). This CDR3 comprises 16 residues. Deletions cut 6 bases from V and 4 bases from J, with 21 bases between. CDR1 and CDR2 (germline): SNHLY, FYNNEI. The CDR3 coding sequence is TGTGCCAGCAGACGACCGGGACAAAAGGTTCTCTATGGCTACACCTTC. As protein: CASRRPGQKVLYGYTF.

The chain couples TRBV5-1 to TRBJ1-6, with no clear D. V was clipped by 0 bases and J by 7 bases, with 14 bases between them. The germline V gene encodes CDR1 SGHRS and CDR2 YFSETQ. This CDR3 has 16 residues. The CDR3 here is CASSLGSGSYNSPLHF. CDR3 coding DNA: TGCGCCAGCAGCTTGGGATCCGGGTCGTACAATTCACCCCTCCACTTT.

This chain links TRBV18 with TRBJ2-2; 9 bases match TRBD1. The V segment lost 2 bases and the J segment 3 bases; nucleotides outside the gene matches: 4. In germline, CDR1 is KGHSH, CDR2 LQKENI. The CDR3 is made up of 16 amino acids. CDR3 coding DNA: TGTGCCAGCTCACCAAAGGGGACAGGGCACACCGGGGAGCTGTTTTTT. Amino acid sequence: CASSPKGTGHTGELFF.

The chain uses TRBV2 and TRBJ1-4, with TRBD1 identical over 7 bases. This CDR3 spans 15 amino acids. CDR1 is SNHLY and CDR2 is FYNNEI in the germline V gene. The J segment lost 5 bases and the V segment lost 6 bases, leaving 9 bases of the junction unmatched. As DNA, the CDR3 is TGTGCCAGCAGGCCACGACAGGGAGCAAATGAAAAACTGTTTTTT. Protein product: CASRPRQGANEKLFF. Full variable domain (remainder filled in from reference TRBV2 and TRBJ1-4): EPEVTQTPSHQVTQMGQEVILRCVPISNHLYFYWYRQILGQKVEFLVSFYNNEISEKSEIFDDQFSVERPDGSNFTLKIRSTKLEDSAMYFCASRPRQGANEKLFFGSGTQLSVL.

The rearrangement links TRBV10-3 to TRBJ2-3; D is possibly TRBD1 (5 bases). The CDR3 is made up of 15 amino acids. Trimming pared 7 bases from V and 2 bases from J, leaving 16 bases between. Germline loops: CDR1 ENHRY, CDR2 SYGVKD. CDR3 loop: CAITTSGLDTDTQYF. CDR3 bases: TGTGCCATCACCACCTCAGGGTTAGACACAGATACGCAGTATTTT.

The chain recombines TRBV11-3 with TRBJ2-1, with D tentatively TRBD1 (6 bases). The germline V gene encodes CDR1 SGHNT and CDR2 YENEEA. V gave up 6 bases and J gave up 4 bases, with 16 bases separating them. This CDR3 region has 15 residues. In nucleotides, the CDR3 is TGTGCCAGCAGTCGAAGGACAGTCACTTACAATGAGCAGTTCTTC. Amino acid sequence: CASSRRTVTYNEQFF. Full variable domain (rest looked up from reference TRBV11-3 and TRBJ2-1): EAGVVQSPRYKIIEKKQPVAFWCNPISGHNTLYWYLQNLGQGPELLIRYENEEAVDDSQLPKDRFSAERLKGVDSTLKIQPAELGDSAVYLCASSRRTVTYNEQFFGPGTRLTVL.

The V gene is TRBV9, the J gene TRBJ1-1; D unclear. CDR1 and CDR2 from the germline V gene are SGDLS and YYNGEE. The ends were cut back, 0 bases at V and 9 bases at J, with 12 bases in the middle. The CDR3 extends over 13 amino acids. CDR3 bases: TGTGCCAGCAGCGTAGCTACGGAATCTCAAGCTTTCTTT. This sequence encodes CASSVATESQAFF.

This rearrangement joins TRBV25-1 to TRBJ1-1; D gene uncertain. CDR1 and CDR2 from the germline V gene are MGHDK and SYGVNS. Trimming stripped 7 bases from V and 4 bases from J, with 16 bases between. The CDR3 consists of 14 residues. The CDR3 region is CASIPEWGSTEAFF. The CDR3, as DNA: TGTGCCAGCATCCCAGAGTGGGGAAGCACTGAAGCTTTCTTT.